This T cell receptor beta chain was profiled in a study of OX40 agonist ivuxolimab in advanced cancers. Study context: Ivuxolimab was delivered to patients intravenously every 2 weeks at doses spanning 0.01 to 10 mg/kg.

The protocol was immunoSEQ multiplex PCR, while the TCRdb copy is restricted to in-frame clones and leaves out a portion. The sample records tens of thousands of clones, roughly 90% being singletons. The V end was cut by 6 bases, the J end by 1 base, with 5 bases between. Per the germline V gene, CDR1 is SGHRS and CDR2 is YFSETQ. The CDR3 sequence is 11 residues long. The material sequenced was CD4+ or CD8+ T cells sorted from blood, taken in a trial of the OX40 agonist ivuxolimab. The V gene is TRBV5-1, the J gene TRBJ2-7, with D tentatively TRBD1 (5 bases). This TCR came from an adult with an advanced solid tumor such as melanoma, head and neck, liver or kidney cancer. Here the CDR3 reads CASTGSYEQYF. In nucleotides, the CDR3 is TGCGCCAGCACAGGGTCCTACGAGCAGTACTTC.